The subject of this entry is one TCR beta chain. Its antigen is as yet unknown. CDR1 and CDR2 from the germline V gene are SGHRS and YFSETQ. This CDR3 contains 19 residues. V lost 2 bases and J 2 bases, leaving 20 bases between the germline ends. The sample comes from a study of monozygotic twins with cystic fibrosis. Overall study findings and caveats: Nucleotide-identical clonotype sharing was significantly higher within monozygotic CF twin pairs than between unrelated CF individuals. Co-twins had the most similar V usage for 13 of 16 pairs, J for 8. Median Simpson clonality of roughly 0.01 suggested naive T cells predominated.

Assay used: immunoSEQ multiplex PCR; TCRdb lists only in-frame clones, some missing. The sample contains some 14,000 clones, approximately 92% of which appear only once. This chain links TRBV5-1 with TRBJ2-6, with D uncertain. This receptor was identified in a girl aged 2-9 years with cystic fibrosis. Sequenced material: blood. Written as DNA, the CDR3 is TGCGCCAGCAGCTTCCCCTCCGGGTATCCCTTTACTGGGGCCAACGTCCTGACTTTC. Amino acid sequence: CASSFPSGYPFTGANVLTF.